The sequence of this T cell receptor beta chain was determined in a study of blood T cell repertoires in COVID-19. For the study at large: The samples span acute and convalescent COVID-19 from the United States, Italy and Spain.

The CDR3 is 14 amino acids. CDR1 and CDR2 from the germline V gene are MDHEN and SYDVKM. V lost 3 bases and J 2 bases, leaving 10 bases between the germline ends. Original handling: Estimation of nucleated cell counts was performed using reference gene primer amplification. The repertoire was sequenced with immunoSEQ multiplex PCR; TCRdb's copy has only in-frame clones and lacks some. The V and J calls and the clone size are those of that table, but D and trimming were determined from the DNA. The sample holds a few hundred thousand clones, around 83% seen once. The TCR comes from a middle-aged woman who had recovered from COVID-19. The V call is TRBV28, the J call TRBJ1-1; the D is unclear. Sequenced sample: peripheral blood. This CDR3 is CASSFSQTNTEAFF. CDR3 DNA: TGTGCCAGCAGTTTCAGCCAGACTAACACTGAAGCTTTCTTT.